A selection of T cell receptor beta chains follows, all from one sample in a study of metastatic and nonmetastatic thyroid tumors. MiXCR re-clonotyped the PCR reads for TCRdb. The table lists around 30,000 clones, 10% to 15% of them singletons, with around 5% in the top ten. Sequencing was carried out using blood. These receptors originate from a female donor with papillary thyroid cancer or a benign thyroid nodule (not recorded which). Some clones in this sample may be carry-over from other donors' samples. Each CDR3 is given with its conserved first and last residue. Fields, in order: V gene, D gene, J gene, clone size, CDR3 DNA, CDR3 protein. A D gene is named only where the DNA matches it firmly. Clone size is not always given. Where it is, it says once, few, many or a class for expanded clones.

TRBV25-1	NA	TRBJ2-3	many	TGTGCCAGCAGTGATTACCCAGATACGCAGTATTTT	CASSDYPDTQYF
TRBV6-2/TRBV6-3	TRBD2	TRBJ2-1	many	TGTGCCAGCAGCCGCGCTAGCGGGAGGGCCTACAATGAGCAGTTCTTC	CASSRASGRAYNEQFF
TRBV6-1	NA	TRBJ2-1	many	TGTGCCAGCAGTTGGGGCCTGGGCTACAATGAGCAGTTCTTC	CASSWGLGYNEQFF
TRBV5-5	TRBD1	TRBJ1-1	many	TGTGCCAGCAGTTCCATTGCCGGGACAGGGATTGAAGCTTTCTTT	CASSSIAGTGIEAFF
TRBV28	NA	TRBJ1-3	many	TGTGCCAGCAGTTTGGGTCTCCCTCCAAACACCATATATTTT	CASSLGLPPNTIYF
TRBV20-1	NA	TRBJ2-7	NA	TGCAGTGCTAGAGGTCTTGAAGACCCATCCTACGAGCAGTACTTC	CSARGLEDPSYEQYF
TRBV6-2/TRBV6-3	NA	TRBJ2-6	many	TGTGCCAGCAGTAGAGCCCCCGGGGCCAACGTCCTGACTTTC	CASSRAPGANVLTF
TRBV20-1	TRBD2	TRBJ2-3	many	TGCAGTGCTAGAGATCCGGGTAGAAGGCGGGAGGAACCTAGCACAGATACGCAGTATTTT	CSARDPGRRREEPSTDTQYF
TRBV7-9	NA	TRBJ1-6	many	TGTGCCAGCAGCCCACGGGGGAGCTCCTATAATTCACCCCTCCACTTT	CASSPRGSSYNSPLHF
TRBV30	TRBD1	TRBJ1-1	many	TGTGCCTGGACCCGACAGGGGGGCACTGAAGCTTTCTTT	CAWTRQGGTEAFF
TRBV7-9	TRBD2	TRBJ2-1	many	TGTGCCAGCAGCCCCCGGTGGGGACTAGCGGATTACAATGAGCAGTTCTTC	CASSPRWGLADYNEQFF
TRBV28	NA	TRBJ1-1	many	TGTGCCAGCAGCAGCGGGCTCTCCCCCACTGAAGCTTTCTTT	CASSSGLSPTEAFF
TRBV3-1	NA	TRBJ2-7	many	TGTGCCAGCAGCCCCCCCCGCCGGGGGCCCGCCTACGAGCAGTACTTC	CASSPPRRGPAYEQYF
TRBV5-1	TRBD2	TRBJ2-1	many	TGCGCCAGCAGCATTCATAGCGGGAGAGGGGGCGAGCAGTTCTTC	CASSIHSGRGGEQFF
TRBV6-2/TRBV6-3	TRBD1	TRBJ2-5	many	TGTGCCAGCAGGGCCGCGGGACAGGGCGGAGAGACCCAGTACTTC	CASRAAGQGGETQYF
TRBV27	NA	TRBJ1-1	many	TGTGCCAGCAGTTTATCCTGGGGAAGCACTGAAGCTTTCTTT	CASSLSWGSTEAFF
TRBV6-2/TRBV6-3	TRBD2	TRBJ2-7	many	TGTGCCAGCAGTTACGGCGGGAGCACTGTCTACGAGCAGTACTTC	CASSYGGSTVYEQYF
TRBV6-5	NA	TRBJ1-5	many	TGTGCCAGCAGTTACTCGGGGCCCGACAGTAGCAATCAGCCCCAGCATTTT	CASSYSGPDSSNQPQHF
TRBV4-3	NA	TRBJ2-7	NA	TGCGCCAGCAGCCAAGAGTATGGGTTGAGCTCCTACGAGCAGTACTTC	CASSQEYGLSSYEQYF
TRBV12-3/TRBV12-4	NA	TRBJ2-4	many	TGTGCCAGCACCGGGACGGTCAAAAACATTCAGTACTTC	CASTGTVKNIQYF
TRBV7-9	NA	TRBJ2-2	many	TGTGCCAGCAACAGGGAGGTCACCGGGGAGCTGTTTTTT	CASNREVTGELFF
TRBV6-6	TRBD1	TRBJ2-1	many	TGTGCCAGCAGTTACTTTTCCGGGACAGGGGGCTTCAATGAATACAATGAGCAGTTCTTC	CASSYFSGTGGFNEYNEQFF
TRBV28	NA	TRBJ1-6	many	TGTGCCAGCAGTTCCCCTGGGGGGACGGGCTATAATTCACCCCTCCACTTT	CASSSPGGTGYNSPLHF
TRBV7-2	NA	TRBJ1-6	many	TGTGCCACGAGGGCCGCCTTCCCTTCACCCCTCCACTTT	CATRAAFPSPLHF
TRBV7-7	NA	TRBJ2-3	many	TGTGCTAGCAGCTTCGGGGACACAGATACGCAGTATTTT	CASSFGDTDTQYF
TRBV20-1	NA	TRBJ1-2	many	TGCAGTGCTAGAGAGGAGTACAACTCATTTGGCTACACCTTC	CSAREEYNSFGYTF
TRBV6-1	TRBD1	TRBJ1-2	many	TGTGCCAGCAGTAAAGGACAGGGGTACGGCTACACCTTC	CASSKGQGYGYTF
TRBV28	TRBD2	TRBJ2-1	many	TGTGCCAGCTCCGGGACTAGCGAAATTAATGAGCAGTTCTTC	CASSGTSEINEQFF
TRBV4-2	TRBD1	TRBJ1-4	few	TGTGCCAGCAGCCAGGAACACGGGACAGGGGATGAAAAACTGTTTTTT	CASSQEHGTGDEKLFF
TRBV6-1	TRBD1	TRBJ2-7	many	TGTGCCAGCAGTCGACAGGGGGCTCGGGAGCAGTACTTC	CASSRQGAREQYF
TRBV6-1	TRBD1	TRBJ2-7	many	TGTGCCAGCAGTAGGACTTGGACAGGGCGGTACGAGCAGTACTTC	CASSRTWTGRYEQYF
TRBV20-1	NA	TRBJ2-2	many	TGCAGTGCTAGAGATGAGGCGTTGAACACCGGGGAGCTGTTTTTT	CSARDEALNTGELFF
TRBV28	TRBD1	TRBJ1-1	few	TGTGCCAGCAGTACCGGGAAAGGGGGCCGGTTAGGCACTGAAGCTTTCTTT	CASSTGKGGRLGTEAFF